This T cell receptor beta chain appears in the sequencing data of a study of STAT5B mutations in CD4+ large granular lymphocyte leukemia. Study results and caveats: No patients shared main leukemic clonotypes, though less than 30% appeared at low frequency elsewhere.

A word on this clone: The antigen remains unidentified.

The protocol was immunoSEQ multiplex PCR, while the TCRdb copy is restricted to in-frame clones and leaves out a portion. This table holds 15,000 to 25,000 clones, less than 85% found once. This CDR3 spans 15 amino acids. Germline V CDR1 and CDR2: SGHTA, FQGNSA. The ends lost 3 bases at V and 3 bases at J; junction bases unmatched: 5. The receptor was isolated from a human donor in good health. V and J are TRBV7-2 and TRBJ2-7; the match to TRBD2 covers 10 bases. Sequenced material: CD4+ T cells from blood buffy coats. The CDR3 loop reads CASSLSRLAGYEQYF. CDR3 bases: TGTGCCAGCAGCTTGTCCCGACTAGCGGGCTACGAGCAGTACTTC.